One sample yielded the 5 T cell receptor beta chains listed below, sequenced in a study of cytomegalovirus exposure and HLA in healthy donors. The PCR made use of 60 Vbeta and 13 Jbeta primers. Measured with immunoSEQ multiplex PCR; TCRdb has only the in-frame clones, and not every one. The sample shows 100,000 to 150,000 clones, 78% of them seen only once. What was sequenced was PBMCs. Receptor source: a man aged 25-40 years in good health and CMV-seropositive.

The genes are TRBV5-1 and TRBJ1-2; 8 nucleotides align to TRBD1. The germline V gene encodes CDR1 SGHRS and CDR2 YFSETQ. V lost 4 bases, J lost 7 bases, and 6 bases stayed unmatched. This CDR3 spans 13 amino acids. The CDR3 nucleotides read TGCGCCAGCAGCCCTGGACAGGGAGGTGGCTACACCTTC. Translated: CASSPGQGGGYTF. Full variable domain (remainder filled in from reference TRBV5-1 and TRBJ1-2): KAGVTQTPRYLIKTRGQQVTLSCSPISGHRSVSWYQQTPGQGLQFLFEYFSETQRNKGNFPGRFSGRQFSNSRSEMNVSTLELGDSALYLCASSPGQGGGYTFGSGTRLTVV.

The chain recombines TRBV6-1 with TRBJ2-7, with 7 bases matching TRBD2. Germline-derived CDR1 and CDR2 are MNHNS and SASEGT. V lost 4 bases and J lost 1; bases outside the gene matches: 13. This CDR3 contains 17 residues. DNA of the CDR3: TGTGCCAGCAGTGGCCACGGCGGGACGGGAGGTTCCTACGAGCAGTACTTC. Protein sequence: CASSGHGGTGGSYEQYF.

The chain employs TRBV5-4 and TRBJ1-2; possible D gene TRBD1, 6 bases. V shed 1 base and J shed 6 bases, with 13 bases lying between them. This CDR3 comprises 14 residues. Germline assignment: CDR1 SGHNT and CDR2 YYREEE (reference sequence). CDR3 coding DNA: TGTGCCAGCAGCTTGTCGATCCGGGACAATGGCTACACCTTC. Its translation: CASSLSIRDNGYTF.

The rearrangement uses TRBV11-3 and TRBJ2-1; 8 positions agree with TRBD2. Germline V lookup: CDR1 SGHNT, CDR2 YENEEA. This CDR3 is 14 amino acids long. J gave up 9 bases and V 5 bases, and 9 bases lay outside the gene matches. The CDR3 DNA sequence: TGTGCCAGCAGCCCCGGGACTAGTTCTTTTGAGCAGTTCTTC. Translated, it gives CASSPGTSSFEQFF. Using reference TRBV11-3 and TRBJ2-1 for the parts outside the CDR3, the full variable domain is EAGVVQSPRYKIIEKKQPVAFWCNPISGHNTLYWYLQNLGQGPELLIRYENEEAVDDSQLPKDRFSAERLKGVDSTLKIQPAELGDSAVYLCASSPGTSSFEQFFGPGTRLTVL.

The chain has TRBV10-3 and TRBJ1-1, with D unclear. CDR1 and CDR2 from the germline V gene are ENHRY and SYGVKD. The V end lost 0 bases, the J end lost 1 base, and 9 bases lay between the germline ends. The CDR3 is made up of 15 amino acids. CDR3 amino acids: CAISESSDGNTEAFF. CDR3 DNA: TGTGCCATCAGTGAGTCTAGCGACGGGAACACTGAAGCTTTCTTT.